Listed below are T cell receptor beta chains from one sample, sequenced in a study of T cells after posttransplantation cyclophosphamide. Measured with immunoSEQ multiplex PCR; TCRdb has only the in-frame clones, and not every one. The repertoire consists of roughly 30,000 clones, with roughly 90% occurring once and the leading ten covering about 15%. The source material was PBMCs. The receptors come from a woman aged 40 to 55 with a blood cancer, CMV-positive, and with a related stem cell donor. The CDR3 runs from the conserved cysteine through the conserved F or W. Each record gives: clone size, V gene, J gene, D gene, CDR3 DNA, CDR3 protein. The D gene is left open where the match is weak. Only some rows state a clone size, as once, few, many or a class for expanded clones.

-	TRBV9	TRBJ2-1	TRBD2	TGTGCCAGCAGCGTAGGTCCGGGGGGGGCCCACGATGAGCAGTTCTTC	CASSVGPGGAHDEQFF
-	TRBV7-9	TRBJ2-3	-	TGTGCCAGCAGCGATTACAGGGTTTCAGATACGCAGTATTTT	CASSDYRVSDTQYF
-	TRBV15	TRBJ2-3	TRBD1	TGTGCCACCAGCAGAGGAAGGGGGCTGACAGATACGCAGTATTTT	CATSRGRGLTDTQYF
-	TRBV7-2	TRBJ2-2	-	TGTGCCAGCAGCTTTAGGCCTCAGGGAACCGGGGAGCTGTTTTTT	CASSFRPQGTGELFF
-	TRBV10-3	TRBJ2-3	-	TGTGCCATCTCCCGGAGTACACACTCCCAGTATTTT	CAISRSTHSQYF
-	TRBV7-3	TRBJ2-3	TRBD2	TGTGCCAGCAGCTTACCCCTTGGACTAGCGAGAGGAGATACGCAGTATTTT	CASSLPLGLARGDTQYF
-	TRBV7-3	TRBJ2-2	-	TGTGCCAGCAGCCCCCCTACGGGCGGGGAGCTGTTTTTT	CASSPPTGGELFF
-	TRBV5-6	TRBJ1-1	-	TGTGCCAGCAGCTTGATGTCGCAGGGCAGGATCACTGAAGCTTTCTTT	CASSLMSQGRITEAFF
-	TRBV19	TRBJ1-2	TRBD1	TGTGCCAGTACCCCCCGGGACAGCCTAGCTAACTATGGCTACACCTTC	CASTPRDSLANYGYTF
-	TRBV9	TRBJ2-1	-	TGTGCCAGCAGCCCCTGGGACACCCGCTCCTACAATGAGCAGTTCTTC	CASSPWDTRSYNEQFF
-	TRBV6-1	TRBJ2-7	-	TGTGCCAGCAGTGAAGAGAGGCGATTTTACGAGCAGTACTTC	CASSEERRFYEQYF
-	TRBV6-1	TRBJ2-7	-	TGTGCCAGCAGAGAGGGGGTCGAGGCGTCCTACGAGCAGTACTTC	CASREGVEASYEQYF
-	TRBV5-6	TRBJ1-1	-	TGTGCCAGCAGCGAGGGCGGGCGCCGGGATTTCTTT	CASSEGGRRDFF
-	TRBV5-1	TRBJ2-1	TRBD1	TGCGCCAGCAGCTTCTGGGACAGGGATGACAATGAGCAGTTCTTC	CASSFWDRDDNEQFF
-	TRBV10-1	TRBJ1-6	-	TGCGCCAGCAGCCTTTTGACACAGAGATATAATTCACCCCTCCACTTT	CASSLLTQRYNSPLHF
-	TRBV5-1	TRBJ1-4	-	TGCGCCAGCAGCTTGGGTCTACAGGGTTTTAATGAAAAACTGTTTTTT	CASSLGLQGFNEKLFF
-	TRBV6-5	TRBJ1-4	-	TGTGCCAGCGGGGGCCTCGAAAAACTGTTTTTT	CASGGLEKLFF
-	TRBV7-6	TRBJ1-2	-	TGTGCCAGCAGCTTAGGGTCGCTAGGTTATGGCTACACCTTC	CASSLGSLGYGYTF
-	TRBV5-8	TRBJ2-5	-	TGTGCCAGCAGCTTGTCGGGGGTAGAGACCCAGTACTTC	CASSLSGVETQYF
-	TRBV4-1	TRBJ1-5	TRBD1	TGCGCCAGCAGCCCACGACAGGGTAGCTACGGCAATCAGCCCCAGCATTTT	CASSPRQGSYGNQPQHF
-	TRBV5-1	TRBJ2-5	TRBD2	TGCGCCAGCAGACTAGCGGGGTTCCAAGAGACCCAGTACTTC	CASRLAGFQETQYF
-	TRBV6-1	TRBJ2-7	-	TGTGCCAGCAGAAACGGACAGTCCTACGAGCAGTACTTC	CASRNGQSYEQYF
-	TRBV6-5	TRBJ1-1	TRBD1	TGTGCCAGCAGTTACTGGGGACAGGGAGCAAGGACTGAAGCTTTCTTT	CASSYWGQGARTEAFF
-	TRBV29-1	TRBJ1-1	TRBD1	TGCAGCGTTGAGGCAGGGGGAAACACTGAAGCTTTCTTT	CSVEAGGNTEAFF
-	TRBV11-3	TRBJ2-1	-	TGTGCCAGCAGTATTACGGATGAGCAGTTCTTC	CASSITDEQFF
-	TRBV27	TRBJ2-7	-	TGTGCCAGCAGTTTGGACTACCGGCATTACCACGAGCAGTACTTC	CASSLDYRHYHEQYF
-	TRBV5-1	TRBJ2-7	-	TGCGCCAGCAGCGAGGGACTTCGCGAGCAGTACTTC	CASSEGLREQYF
-	TRBV19	TRBJ2-2	-	TGTGCCAGTAGGATGAGCGGGGAGCTGTTTTTT	CASRMSGELFF
-	TRBV7-9	TRBJ1-5	-	TGTGCCAGCAGCTTAGACAGGTGGAATCAGCCCCAGCATTTT	CASSLDRWNQPQHF
-	TRBV4-3	TRBJ2-5	TRBD2	TGCGCCAGCAGCCAAAGCGGGCTAGCGGGGGCGAACCTCCAAGAGACCCAGTACTTC	CASSQSGLAGANLQETQYF
-	TRBV2	TRBJ1-6	-	TGTGCCAGCAGTGAACTAGACTCCTATAATTCACCCCTCCACTTT	CASSELDSYNSPLHF
-	TRBV5-1	TRBJ1-6	TRBD1	TGCGCCAGCAGCTTGGTAGGCAGGGGGACAGATTCACCCCTCCACTTT	CASSLVGRGTDSPLHF
-	TRBV19	TRBJ1-1	-	TGTGCCAGTACCTGGACAGTGAACACTGAAGCTTTCTTT	CASTWTVNTEAFF
few	TRBV7-9	TRBJ2-7	-	TGTGCCAGCAGCCCAAGCGCCGGGATCGCCTACGAGCAGTACTTC	CASSPSAGIAYEQYF
-	TRBV15	TRBJ1-5	-	TGTGCCACCAGCAGAGCGCCCTATGATAGCAATCAGCCCCAGCATTTT	CATSRAPYDSNQPQHF
-	TRBV4-3	TRBJ2-7	TRBD2	TGCGCCAGCAGCCCCCGGGGGGGAAACGAGCAGTACTTC	CASSPRGGNEQYF
-	TRBV11-2	TRBJ1-2	-	TGTGCCAGCAGCGCGGCGCCAACAGGGACCCTTCCACTCTATGGCTACACCTTC	CASSAAPTGTLPLYGYTF
-	TRBV27	TRBJ2-7	TRBD1	TGTGCCAGCAGTTTAACAGGGGGCATATCCTACGAGCAGTACTTC	CASSLTGGISYEQYF
-	TRBV7-3	TRBJ1-1	-	TGTGCCAGCAGCCCGTCAGGGAGGGGAACTGAAGCTTTCTTT	CASSPSGRGTEAFF
-	TRBV6-4	TRBJ2-1	TRBD2	TGTGCCAGCAGTGCCACCGCCTGGCGGGGGGCGGGTGAGCAGTTCTTC	CASSATAWRGAGEQFF